This is a list of T cell receptor beta chains from one sample in a study of PD-L1 blockade in urothelial cancer. Assay: immunoSEQ multiplex PCR; the TCRdb copy retains only in-frame clones and omits some. The data contain tens of thousands of clones, roughly 80% of them singletons. The input for sequencing was PBMCs, taken around atezolizumab (anti-PD-L1) treatment. These receptors were taken from a man aged 70 or older with urothelial cancer. The CDR3 runs from the conserved cysteine through the conserved F or W. Fields, in order: D gene, V gene, clone size, J gene, CDR3 DNA, CDR3 protein. D genes are given only for firm matches. Not all rows give a size; the values are once, few, many and, for expanded clones, a class.

NA	TRBV9	NA	TRBJ2-5	TGTGCCAGCAGCTCGGACTTGGAGGGGAAGACCCAGTACTTC	CASSSDLEGKTQYF
NA	TRBV6-6	NA	TRBJ2-2	TGTGCCAGCAGTTACGCTTCGACAGGATGGGGGGAGCTGTTTTTT	CASSYASTGWGELFF
NA	TRBV2	NA	TRBJ2-3	TGTGCCAGCAGGAGGGACACTAACACAGATACGCAGTATTTT	CASRRDTNTDTQYF
TRBD2	TRBV28	NA	TRBJ2-3	TGTGCCAGCAGTTCGACTAGCGACCTAACAGATACGCAGTATTTT	CASSSTSDLTDTQYF
TRBD2	TRBV19	NA	TRBJ2-1	TGTGCCAGTAGGGGGGGCGTCATAGCGGGGACCTACAATGAGCAGTTCTTC	CASRGGVIAGTYNEQFF
TRBD1	TRBV19	NA	TRBJ1-1	TGTGCCAGTAGTCAAGGGACAGGGAGAACGGCTGAAGCTTTCTTT	CASSQGTGRTAEAFF
TRBD2	TRBV4-3	NA	TRBJ2-7	TGCGCCAGCAGCCAAGATTTACGCGGGAGTATCCACGAGCAGTACTTC	CASSQDLRGSIHEQYF
NA	TRBV25-1	NA	TRBJ2-7	TGTGCCAGCTTTTCGGACGGCGGGACCTACGAGCAGTACTTC	CASFSDGGTYEQYF
TRBD1	TRBV19	NA	TRBJ1-2	TGTGCCAGTAGTCTCGCCCGGGACAGCCCCTATGGCTACACCTTC	CASSLARDSPYGYTF
TRBD1	TRBV7-2	NA	TRBJ2-5	TGTGCCAGCAGGAAGACAGGGTTTGGGGAGACCCAGTACTTC	CASRKTGFGETQYF
NA	TRBV13	NA	TRBJ1-2	TGTGCCAGCAGTCAAGAGGTGTCCTATGGCTACACCTTC	CASSQEVSYGYTF
NA	TRBV5-1	NA	TRBJ2-7	TGCGCCAGCAGCCAGGGGAAATACGAGCAGTACTTC	CASSQGKYEQYF
NA	TRBV4-2	NA	TRBJ2-5	TGTGCCAGCAGCCAACAGGGGGGCGTGGGAGAGACCCAGTACTTC	CASSQQGGVGETQYF
TRBD1	TRBV7-8	few	TRBJ1-4	TGTGCCAGCAGCTCCCGTAAGACAGGGGTTCGTAATGAAAAACTGTTTTTT	CASSSRKTGVRNEKLFF
NA	TRBV7-2	NA	TRBJ2-1	TGTGCCAGCAGCTTAGGAGGGGGGGTAGCCTACAATGAGCAGTTCTTC	CASSLGGGVAYNEQFF
TRBD1	TRBV10-3	NA	TRBJ1-6	TGTGCCATCAGTGCGACTGGACAGGGAGGTTCACCCCTCCACTTT	CAISATGQGGSPLHF
TRBD1	TRBV2	NA	TRBJ1-1	TGTGCCAGCAATAGAGACAGGGAAAAAACGAACACTGAAGCTTTCTTT	CASNRDREKTNTEAFF
NA	TRBV27	NA	TRBJ1-1	TGTGCCAGCAGTTTATCCTCCGGGATGTACACTGAAGCTTTCTTT	CASSLSSGMYTEAFF
TRBD2	TRBV7-2	NA	TRBJ2-7	TGTGCCAGCAGTCCCAATAGCGGGGGTTACGAGCAGTACTTC	CASSPNSGGYEQYF
NA	TRBV6-5	NA	TRBJ2-2	TGTGCCAGCAGGCGGGATATTGTGGACTCCGGGGAGCTGTTTTTT	CASRRDIVDSGELFF
NA	TRBV7-8	once	TRBJ2-5	TGTGCCAGCAGCTTAGCGGCGGAGGGAGAGACCCAGTACTTC	CASSLAAEGETQYF
TRBD2	TRBV27	NA	TRBJ2-2	TGTGCCAGCAGTTCGACTAGCTTAGGCGGGGAGCTGTTTTTT	CASSSTSLGGELFF
TRBD2	TRBV11-2	NA	TRBJ2-7	TGTGCCAGCAGCTCCGGGACTAGGAGGGAAGGACACGAGCAGTACTTC	CASSSGTRREGHEQYF
NA	TRBV28	NA	TRBJ1-5	TGTGCCAGCAGTTTTTATCAGCAGCCCCAGCATTTT	CASSFYQQPQHF
NA	TRBV29-1	NA	TRBJ2-2	TGCAGCGTTGACGTGGGCGCGGGAAAGGACACCGGGGAGCTGTTTTTT	CSVDVGAGKDTGELFF
TRBD1	TRBV19	NA	TRBJ2-5	TGTGCCAGTAGTGGGGGACAGGGGAGAATTGGAGAGACCCAGTACTTC	CASSGGQGRIGETQYF
TRBD1	TRBV7-6	NA	TRBJ1-1	TGTGCCAGCAGCTTTTCGGGACAGGGAGGGACTGAAGCTTTCTTT	CASSFSGQGGTEAFF
TRBD1	TRBV7-6	NA	TRBJ2-7	TGTGCCAGCAGCTTAGGCCGCAGGGGGTCCTACGAGCAGTACTTC	CASSLGRRGSYEQYF
TRBD1	TRBV28	NA	TRBJ1-5	TGTGCCAGCAGTTTAGTAGGACAGGGGGGACAGCCCCAGCATTTT	CASSLVGQGGQPQHF
TRBD1	TRBV9	few	TRBJ2-7	TGTGCCAGCAGCGCCGGGACAGACTCCTACGAGCAGTACTTC	CASSAGTDSYEQYF
TRBD1	TRBV6-1	NA	TRBJ1-1	TGTGCCAGCATTACAGGGGGGAGTGGCACTGAAGCTTTCTTT	CASITGGSGTEAFF
TRBD2	TRBV4-3	NA	TRBJ2-1	TGCGCCAGCAGCCAAGATCCCGGGACTATTTACAATGAGCAGTTCTTC	CASSQDPGTIYNEQFF
TRBD1	TRBV7-9	NA	TRBJ1-4	TGTGCCAGCAGTCTATCGGGACAGAATGAAAAACTGTTTTTT	CASSLSGQNEKLFF
NA	TRBV11-3	NA	TRBJ2-5	TGTGCCAGCAGCTTAGACGGTGAAGAGACCCAGTACTTC	CASSLDGEETQYF
TRBD2	TRBV19	NA	TRBJ2-7	TGTGCCAGTAGTCTGACCGGGGGGTACTACGAGCAGTACTTC	CASSLTGGYYEQYF
NA	TRBV20-1	NA	TRBJ1-1	TGCAGTGCTAGGGCGGATGGTGAAGCTTTCTTT	CSARADGEAFF
TRBD1	TRBV28	NA	TRBJ2-2	TGTGCCAGCAGTACAGGGGATCCCGGGGAGCTGTTTTTT	CASSTGDPGELFF
NA	TRBV19	NA	TRBJ2-3	TGTGCCAGTAGTATACGGACCCTGGCTAGCGCGCAGTATTTT	CASSIRTLASAQYF
TRBD1	TRBV30	NA	TRBJ1-1	TGTGCCTGGAGGGAACCAGGGGGCAGAGCTTTCTTT	CAWREPGGRAFF
TRBD1	TRBV27	NA	TRBJ2-5	TGTGCCAGCAGTTCACCGGGACAGCGGGAGACCCAGTACTTC	CASSSPGQRETQYF
NA	TRBV29-1	NA	TRBJ2-7	TGCAGCGTTTGCGACAGAGACTACGAGCAGTACTTC	CSVCDRDYEQYF
NA	TRBV6-1	NA	TRBJ1-1	TGTGCCAGCAGTGCTCCCCGGGGGGCGATGAACACTGAAGCTTTCTTT	CASSAPRGAMNTEAFF